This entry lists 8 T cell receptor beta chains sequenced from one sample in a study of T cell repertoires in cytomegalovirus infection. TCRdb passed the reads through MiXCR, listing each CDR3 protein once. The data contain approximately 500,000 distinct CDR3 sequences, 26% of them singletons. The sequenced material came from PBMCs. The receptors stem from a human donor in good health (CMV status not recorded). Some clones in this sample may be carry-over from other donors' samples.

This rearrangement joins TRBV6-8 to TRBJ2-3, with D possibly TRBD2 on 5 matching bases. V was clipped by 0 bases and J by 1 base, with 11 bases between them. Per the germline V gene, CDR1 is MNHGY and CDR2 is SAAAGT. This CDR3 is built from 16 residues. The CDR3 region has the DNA TGTGCCAGCAGTTACTCGGACGGGATAGGCACAGATACGCAGTATTTT. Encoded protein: CASSYSDGIGTDTQYF.

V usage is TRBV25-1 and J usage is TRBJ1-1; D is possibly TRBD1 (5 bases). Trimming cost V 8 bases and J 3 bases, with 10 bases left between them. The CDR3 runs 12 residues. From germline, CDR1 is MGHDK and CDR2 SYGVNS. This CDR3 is CASGGVDTEAFF. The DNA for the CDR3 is TGTGCCAGCGGGGGGGTGGACACTGAAGCTTTCTTT.

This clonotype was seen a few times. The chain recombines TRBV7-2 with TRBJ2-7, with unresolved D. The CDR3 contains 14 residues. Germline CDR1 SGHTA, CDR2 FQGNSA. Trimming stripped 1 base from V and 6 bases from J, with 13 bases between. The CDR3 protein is CASSLDSASGEQYF. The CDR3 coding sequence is TGTGCCAGCAGCTTAGACTCGGCCTCCGGCGAGCAGTACTTC.

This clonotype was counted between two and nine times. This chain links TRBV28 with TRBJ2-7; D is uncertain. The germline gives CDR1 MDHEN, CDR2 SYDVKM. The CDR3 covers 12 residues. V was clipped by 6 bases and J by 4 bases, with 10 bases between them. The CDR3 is CASSTENYEQYF. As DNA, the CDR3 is TGTGCCAGCAGCACCGAGAATTACGAGCAGTACTTC.

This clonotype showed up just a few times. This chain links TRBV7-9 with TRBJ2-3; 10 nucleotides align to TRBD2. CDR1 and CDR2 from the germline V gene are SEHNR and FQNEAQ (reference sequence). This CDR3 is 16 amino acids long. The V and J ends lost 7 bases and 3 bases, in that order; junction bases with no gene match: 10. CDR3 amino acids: CASTPSGLAETDTQYF. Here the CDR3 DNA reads TGTGCCAGCACCCCCAGTGGACTAGCGGAGACAGATACGCAGTATTTT.

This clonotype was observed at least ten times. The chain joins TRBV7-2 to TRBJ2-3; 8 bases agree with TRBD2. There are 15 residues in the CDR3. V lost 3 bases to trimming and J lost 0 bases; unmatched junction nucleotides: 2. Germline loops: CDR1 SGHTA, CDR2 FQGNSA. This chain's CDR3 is CASSLGLGSTDTQYF. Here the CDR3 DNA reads TGTGCCAGCAGCTTGGGACTAGGTAGCACAGATACGCAGTATTTT.

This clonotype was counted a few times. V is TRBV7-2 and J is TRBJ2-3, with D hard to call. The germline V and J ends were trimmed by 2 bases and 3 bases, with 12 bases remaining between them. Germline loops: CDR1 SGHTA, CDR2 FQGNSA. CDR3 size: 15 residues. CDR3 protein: CASSLRGMGTDTQYF. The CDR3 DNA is TGTGCCAGCAGCTTACGAGGAATGGGGACAGATACGCAGTATTTT.

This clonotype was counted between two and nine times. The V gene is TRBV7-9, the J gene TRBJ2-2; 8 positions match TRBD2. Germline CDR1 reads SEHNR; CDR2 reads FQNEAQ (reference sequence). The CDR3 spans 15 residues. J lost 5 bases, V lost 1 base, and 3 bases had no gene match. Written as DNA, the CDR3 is TGTGCCAGCAGCTTAGAGCGGGAGTTTACCGGGGAGCTGTTTTTT. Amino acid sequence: CASSLEREFTGELFF.